These 17 T cell receptor beta chains share one sample of origin, sequenced in a study of blood T cell repertoires in COVID-19 (TCRdb year 2020). Library creation used the immunoSEQ multiplex PCR assay. Held by TCRdb, this immuneACCESS table contains in-frame sequences only and omits some clones. Under half of the omission traces to an unresolved V gene where checked; the cause of the rest is unknown. The sample yields 200,000 to 300,000 clones; about 89% were counted once. The top ten constitute around 9.1% of the sample. The material sequenced was peripheral blood. The receptors come from a man in his forties who had recovered from COVID-19.

The V gene is TRBV19, the J gene TRBJ2-5, with 11 bases fitting TRBD2. V trimming: 1 base; J trimming: 1 base; junction bases outside the gene matches: 5. The CDR3 has 17 amino acids. Germline assignment: CDR1 LNHDA and CDR2 SQIVND (reference sequence). The CDR3: CASSIGQTSGAQETQYF. CDR3 DNA: TGTGCCAGTAGTATAGGGCAGACTAGCGGGGCCCAAGAGACCCAGTACTTC.

The V gene is TRBV6-5, the J gene TRBJ2-5; no reliable D call. The CDR3 covers 13 residues. In germline, CDR1 is MNHEY, CDR2 SVGAGI. Between the trimmed V and J ends, which lost 4 bases and 4 bases, there was a span of 10 bases. The CDR3 protein is CASSFRVGETQYF. The DNA of the CDR3 is TGTGCCAGCAGTTTCCGGGTAGGAGAGACCCAGTACTTC.

The V and J genes are TRBV27 and TRBJ2-1; 13 bases are a match to TRBD2. The ends lost 3 bases at V and 4 bases at J; junction bases unmatched: 6. This CDR3 is 17 amino acids long. Per the germline V gene, CDR1 is MNHEY and CDR2 is SMNVEV (reference sequence). The CDR3 bases are TGTGCCAGCAGTTTGGGGACTAGCGGGGAGGGGTACAATGAGCAGTTCTTC. It yields the protein CASSLGTSGEGYNEQFF.

This chain joins TRBV7-3 and TRBJ2-5; 9 bases are a match to TRBD2. The V gene end was trimmed by 5 bases and the J gene end by 5 bases; junction bases not matched to a gene: 9. The CDR3 extends over 15 amino acids. CDR1 and CDR2 (germline): SGHTA, FQGTGA. CDR3 protein: CASSPTGLAWETQYF. Here the CDR3 DNA reads TGTGCCAGCAGCCCCACCGGACTAGCGTGGGAGACCCAGTACTTC.

This chain links TRBV7-9 with TRBJ2-3, with 10 nucleotides matching TRBD1. Losses at the gene ends were 5 bases for V and 5 bases for J; bases not matched to a gene: 7. Germline loops: CDR1 SEHNR, CDR2 FQNEAQ (reference sequence). This CDR3 contains 15 residues. CDR3 DNA: TGTGCCAGCAGCACTGGGACAGGGGATAGAGATACGCAGTATTTT. The encoded protein is CASSTGTGDRDTQYF.

This chain links TRBV7-6 with TRBJ2-5; no clear D. The V gene's germline CDR1 is SGHVS and CDR2 FNYEAQ. V lost 2 bases to trimming and J lost 5 bases, with 9 bases between them. The CDR3 covers 13 residues. The DNA for the CDR3 is TGTGCCAGCAGCTTATCCGGGTCCGAGACCCAGTACTTC. Translated: CASSLSGSETQYF. The variable domain in full, with the rest retrieved from reference TRBV7-6 and TRBJ2-5, is GAGVSQSPRYKVTKRGQDVALRCDPISGHVSLYWYRQALGQGPEFLTYFNYEAQQDKSGLPNDRFSAERPEGSISTLTIQRTEQRDSAMYRCASSLSGSETQYFGPGTRLLVL.

This clone was seen a single time. This chain connects TRBV29-1 to TRBJ2-7, with TRBD1 matching over 10 bases. V was clipped by 7 bases and J by 4 bases; unmatched bases: 4. The CDR3 has 12 amino acids. Germline-derived CDR1 and CDR2 are SQVTM and ANQGSEA. For the CDR3, the DNA is TGCAGCGCCCAGGGACAGGGGTACGAGCAGTACTTC. Its protein product is CSAQGQGYEQYF.

The gene calls are TRBV7-2 and TRBJ2-1; TRBD2 might be the D (6 bases). V dropped 3 bases and J dropped 2 bases, with 23 bases sitting between them. CDR3 length equals 19 residues. Germline CDR1 and CDR2: SGHTA and FQGNSA. CDR3 amino acids: CASSFKSRFGGITYNEQFF. In DNA, the CDR3 is TGTGCCAGCAGCTTTAAAAGTCGATTTGGCGGGATCACCTACAATGAGCAGTTCTTC.

The CDR3 bases are TGCAGCGTTGAGGTCAGGGGGAAGGCTGAAGCTTTCTTT. Translated: CSVEVRGKAEAFF. The V and J genes are TRBV29-1 and TRBJ1-1; 7 bases are a match to TRBD1. V lost 3 bases and J lost 6; bases outside the gene matches: 7. The CDR3 length is 13 residues. Per the germline V gene, CDR1 is SQVTM and CDR2 is ANQGSEA.

CDR3 coding DNA: TGTGCCAGCAGCTTAGGTACAGGGTATAGAGGGAGAGAGACCCAGTACTTC. It encodes CASSLGTGYRGRETQYF. The chain has TRBV7-2 and TRBJ2-5; TRBD1 is a possible D gene (6 bases). V was shortened by 1 base and J by 4 bases, with 19 bases between the two germline ends. The CDR3 has 17 amino acids. Per germline, CDR1 SGHTA and CDR2 FQGNSA.

The sample holds one count of this clone. The V call is TRBV6-5, the J call TRBJ2-3; 8 bases map to TRBD1. The CDR3 is 16 residues long. CDR1 MNHEY and CDR2 SVGAGI come from the germline V gene. Unmatched junction bases numbered 7, after V lost 1 base and J lost 4 bases. The CDR3 DNA reads TGTGCCAGCAGTTACTTTCCGACAGGGGCCCCAGATACGCAGTATTTT. This sequence encodes CASSYFPTGAPDTQYF.

The gene calls are TRBV25-1 and TRBJ2-6; tentative D call: TRBD1 (6 bases). CDR1 and CDR2 (germline): MGHDK, SYGVNS. The CDR3 consists of 16 residues. Trimming removed 8 bases from V and 1 base from J, with 15 bases in between. CDR3 sequence reads: CASLNRDLSGANVLTF. CDR3 in DNA: TGTGCCAGCCTCAACAGGGACCTTTCTGGGGCCAACGTCCTGACTTTC. Supplemented by reference TRBV25-1 and TRBJ2-6, the full variable domain reads EADIYQTPRYLVIGTGKKITLECSQTMGHDKMYWYQQDPGMELHLIHYSYGVNSTEKGDLSSESTVSRIRTEHFPLTLESARPSHTSQYLCASLNRDLSGANVLTFGAGSRLTVL.

The rearrangement uses TRBV19 and TRBJ1-1; D not certain. Germline loops: CDR1 LNHDA, CDR2 SQIVND (reference sequence). This CDR3 spans 14 amino acids. The V end lost 4 bases, the J end lost 0 bases, and 9 bases lay between the germline ends. The CDR3 is CASSRGRMNTEAFF. For the CDR3, the DNA is TGTGCCAGTAGTAGAGGGCGTATGAACACTGAAGCTTTCTTT.

The J gene is TRBJ2-1, the V gene TRBV5-6; 7 bases agree with TRBD1. The germline gives CDR1 SGHDT, CDR2 YYEEEE. This CDR3 is built from 17 residues. V was clipped by 0 bases and J by 4 bases; unmatched bases: 10. The CDR3 protein is CASSLDFRDRLYNEQFF. CDR3 bases: TGTGCCAGCAGCTTGGACTTTAGGGACAGACTTTACAATGAGCAGTTCTTC.

The chain combines TRBV6-5 with TRBJ1-2; weak D call: TRBD1 (6 bases). The germline V gene has CDR1 MNHEY and CDR2 SVGAGI. Deletions cut 8 bases from V and 4 bases from J, with 8 bases between. This CDR3 has 11 residues. This chain's CDR3 is CASLGAYGYTF. CDR3 DNA: TGTGCCAGCTTGGGGGCCTATGGCTACACCTTC.

The V call is TRBV9, the J call TRBJ1-2; weak D call: TRBD1 (6 bases). The germline V gene has CDR1 SGDLS and CDR2 YYNGEE. V lost 4 bases and J 8 bases, leaving 15 bases between the germline ends. The CDR3 totals 13 residues. CDR3 loop: CASSLTGLGGYTF. The CDR3 nucleotides read TGTGCCAGCAGCCTGACAGGCCTCGGGGGCTACACCTTC. Combining the CDR3 with reference TRBV9 and TRBJ1-2 gives the whole variable domain DSGVTQTPKHLITATGQRVTLRCSPRSGDLSVYWYQQSLDQGLQFLIQYYNGEERAKGNILERFSAQQFPDLHSELNLSSLELGDSALYFCASSLTGLGGYTFGSGTRLTVV.

The chain is built from TRBV5-4 and TRBJ1-4, with D hard to call. CDR3 length equals 13 residues. Germline CDR1 SGHNT, CDR2 YYREEE (reference sequence). Trimming stripped 0 bases from V and 7 bases from J, with 7 bases between. CDR3 sequence: CASSLASGEKLFF. The CDR3 nucleotides read TGTGCCAGCAGCTTGGCGAGTGGTGAAAAACTGTTTTTT. The whole variable domain, filled in from reference TRBV5-4 and TRBJ1-4, reads ETGVTQSPTHLIKTRGQQVTLRCSSQSGHNTVSWYQQALGQGPQFIFQYYREEENGRGNFPPRFSGLQFPNYSSELNVNALELDDSALYLCASSLASGEKLFFGSGTQLSVL.